The rows below give T cell receptor beta chains drawn from one sample of a study of blood T cell repertoires in COVID-19. Sequencing was performed with immunoSEQ multiplex PCR; in TCRdb, only in-frame clones are kept and a portion is missing. The data hold more than 200,000 clones, with roughly 89% observed a single time. Material: PBMCs or T cells enriched from blood (not recorded which). These receptors came from a young woman who had recovered from COVID-19. CDR3s include the opening cysteine and the closing phenylalanine or tryptophan. Fields, in order: D gene, J gene, clone size, V gene, CDR3 DNA, CDR3 protein. The D gene is left open where the match is weak. The listing skips clone size in some rows; elsewhere it reads once, few, many or a size class.

d_call: -; j_call: TRBJ1-5; clone_size: once; v_call: TRBV20-1; cdr3_nt: TGCAGTGCTAGTCGCTGGGGGCAGGGCGGGAATCAGCCCCAGCATTTT; cdr3_aa: CSASRWGQGGNQPQHF
d_call: TRBD1; j_call: TRBJ2-2; clone_size: -; v_call: TRBV28; cdr3_nt: TGTGCCAGCAGCCCAACAGGGGATTACACCGGGGAGCTGTTTTTT; cdr3_aa: CASSPTGDYTGELFF
d_call: TRBD1; j_call: TRBJ2-1; clone_size: -; v_call: TRBV18; cdr3_nt: TGTGCCAGCTCTTACGGACAGGGCAATGAGCAGTTCTTC; cdr3_aa: CASSYGQGNEQFF
d_call: TRBD1; j_call: TRBJ1-1; clone_size: -; v_call: TRBV10-3; cdr3_nt: TGTGCCATCAGTGCCGCAGGGGGCGCAGGAGGGAACACTGAAGCTTTCTTT; cdr3_aa: CAISAAGGAGGNTEAFF
d_call: TRBD2; j_call: TRBJ2-1; clone_size: -; v_call: TRBV19; cdr3_nt: TGTGCCAGTAGTATCCCCAGCGGGAGGGGAAATGAGCAGTTCTTC; cdr3_aa: CASSIPSGRGNEQFF
d_call: TRBD1; j_call: TRBJ1-2; clone_size: -; v_call: TRBV6-5; cdr3_nt: TGTGCCAGCAGCTGGGGTGGGGGACAGGCCTATGGCTACACCTTC; cdr3_aa: CASSWGGGQAYGYTF
d_call: -; j_call: TRBJ1-1; clone_size: -; v_call: TRBV5-8; cdr3_nt: TGTGCCAGCAGCTTGGGTGCTTACGGCACTGAAGCTTTCTTT; cdr3_aa: CASSLGAYGTEAFF
d_call: TRBD1; j_call: TRBJ1-5; clone_size: -; v_call: TRBV5-1; cdr3_nt: TGCGCCAGCAGCTTGAGGACAGGGGATCAGCCCCAGCATTTT; cdr3_aa: CASSLRTGDQPQHF
d_call: TRBD1; j_call: TRBJ2-7; clone_size: -; v_call: TRBV5-1; cdr3_nt: TGCGCCAGCAGCTCTCGGACAGGGGGTGACGAGCAGTACTTC; cdr3_aa: CASSSRTGGDEQYF
d_call: -; j_call: TRBJ1-4; clone_size: -; v_call: TRBV27; cdr3_nt: TGTGCCAGCAGTTTAGGACAGCGGGGGATTAATGAAAAACTGTTTTTT; cdr3_aa: CASSLGQRGINEKLFF
d_call: -; j_call: TRBJ2-2; clone_size: -; v_call: TRBV6-5; cdr3_nt: TGTGCCAGCACCCAAAGGAGCGGGGAGCTGTTTTTT; cdr3_aa: CASTQRSGELFF
d_call: -; j_call: TRBJ1-1; clone_size: -; v_call: TRBV18; cdr3_nt: TGTGCCAGCTCACCTACTTCCTCAGGGGCGGGCACTGAAGCTTTCTTT; cdr3_aa: CASSPTSSGAGTEAFF
d_call: -; j_call: TRBJ2-3; clone_size: -; v_call: TRBV9; cdr3_nt: TGTGCCAGCAGCGTAGGGCGGCTAGTCCCCACAGATACGCAGTATTTT; cdr3_aa: CASSVGRLVPTDTQYF
d_call: -; j_call: TRBJ1-2; clone_size: few; v_call: TRBV5-4; cdr3_nt: TGTGCCAGCAGCTTGCAGTATACCCATGGCTACACCTTC; cdr3_aa: CASSLQYTHGYTF
d_call: -; j_call: TRBJ1-2; clone_size: -; v_call: TRBV10-3; cdr3_nt: TGTGCCATCGGGGGAACGGGAGGAGATGGCTACACCTTC; cdr3_aa: CAIGGTGGDGYTF
d_call: TRBD2; j_call: TRBJ2-7; clone_size: -; v_call: TRBV19; cdr3_nt: TGTGCCAGTAGTATTGCTGGTAGCGGGACCCTCTCCTACGAGCAGTACTTC; cdr3_aa: CASSIAGSGTLSYEQYF
d_call: -; j_call: TRBJ2-3; clone_size: -; v_call: TRBV28; cdr3_nt: TGTGCCAGCAGTTTGGTGGGTGAGGTGGCAGATACGCAGTATTTT; cdr3_aa: CASSLVGEVADTQYF
d_call: -; j_call: TRBJ2-3; clone_size: few; v_call: TRBV5-4; cdr3_nt: TGTGCCAGCAGCTTGATGACGGGCGGGACCCCCCATACGCAGTATTTT; cdr3_aa: CASSLMTGGTPHTQYF
d_call: -; j_call: TRBJ1-1; clone_size: -; v_call: TRBV19; cdr3_nt: TGTGCCAGTAGTATACGTGGTGGGGGGGACACTGAAGCTTTCTTT; cdr3_aa: CASSIRGGGDTEAFF
d_call: -; j_call: TRBJ1-3; clone_size: -; v_call: TRBV19; cdr3_nt: TGTGCCAGTAGTACCAACAGGGACTCTGGAAACACCATATATTTT; cdr3_aa: CASSTNRDSGNTIYF
d_call: TRBD1; j_call: TRBJ2-7; clone_size: few; v_call: TRBV11-2; cdr3_nt: TGTGCCAGCAGCTTAGTGGGACAGGTGTACGAGCAGTACTTC; cdr3_aa: CASSLVGQVYEQYF
d_call: TRBD1; j_call: TRBJ1-2; clone_size: -; v_call: TRBV5-6; cdr3_nt: TGTGCCAGCTCAGGACAGGGCGTCTATGGCTACACCTTC; cdr3_aa: CASSGQGVYGYTF
d_call: -; j_call: TRBJ2-1; clone_size: once; v_call: TRBV7-3; cdr3_nt: TGTGCCAGCAGCTCAGAGGGACAACTGAATGAGCAGTTCTTC; cdr3_aa: CASSSEGQLNEQFF
d_call: -; j_call: TRBJ2-1; clone_size: -; v_call: TRBV5-1; cdr3_nt: TGCGCCAGCGGAATAAGGGGGAGAGGCGGCGATGAGCAGTTCTTC; cdr3_aa: CASGIRGRGGDEQFF
d_call: -; j_call: TRBJ1-6; clone_size: once; v_call: TRBV30; cdr3_nt: TGTGCCTGGAAGGGGAATCGCTCACCCCTCCACTTT; cdr3_aa: CAWKGNRSPLHF
d_call: TRBD1; j_call: TRBJ1-1; clone_size: few; v_call: TRBV7-8; cdr3_nt: TGTGCCAGCAGCTTAGCTGCAGGGGGCACTGAAGCTTTCTTT; cdr3_aa: CASSLAAGGTEAFF
d_call: -; j_call: TRBJ1-5; clone_size: -; v_call: TRBV28; cdr3_nt: TGTGCCATACAAATCCCGGGGAGCAATCAGCCCCAGCATTTT; cdr3_aa: CAIQIPGSNQPQHF
d_call: -; j_call: TRBJ2-3; clone_size: -; v_call: TRBV2; cdr3_nt: TGTGCCAGCAGTATTGAGGTCGCAGATACGCAGTATTTT; cdr3_aa: CASSIEVADTQYF
d_call: TRBD1; j_call: TRBJ1-1; clone_size: -; v_call: TRBV19; cdr3_nt: TGTGCCAGTACCGAAGGGGGCTTTGAAGCTTTCTTT; cdr3_aa: CASTEGGFEAFF
d_call: TRBD2; j_call: TRBJ2-2; clone_size: -; v_call: TRBV2; cdr3_nt: TGTGCCAGCAGTGAAGCCACTAGCGGACTGGGGGCCGGGGAGCTGTTTTTT; cdr3_aa: CASSEATSGLGAGELFF
d_call: TRBD2; j_call: TRBJ2-3; clone_size: -; v_call: TRBV5-1; cdr3_nt: TGCGCCAGCAGCTTTGGACTAGAAACGCAGTATTTT; cdr3_aa: CASSFGLETQYF
d_call: -; j_call: TRBJ1-3; clone_size: -; v_call: TRBV7-8; cdr3_nt: TGTGCCAGCAGCTTTCTGAAGACACAACTCTCTGGAAACACCATATATTTT; cdr3_aa: CASSFLKTQLSGNTIYF
d_call: -; j_call: TRBJ1-4; clone_size: -; v_call: TRBV19; cdr3_nt: TGTGCCAGTAGACCGAATGGGGGGTCCCCTGAAAAACTGTTTTTT; cdr3_aa: CASRPNGGSPEKLFF
d_call: TRBD1; j_call: TRBJ1-1; clone_size: -; v_call: TRBV11-2; cdr3_nt: TGTGCCAGCAGCTCCGGACAGGGACTGAACACTGAAGCTTTCTTT; cdr3_aa: CASSSGQGLNTEAFF
d_call: -; j_call: TRBJ2-5; clone_size: -; v_call: TRBV7-8; cdr3_nt: TGTGCCAGCAGCTTAGAGGTATGGAGGAAAGAGACCCAGTACTTC; cdr3_aa: CASSLEVWRKETQYF
d_call: -; j_call: TRBJ2-7; clone_size: -; v_call: TRBV7-2; cdr3_nt: TGTGCCAGCAGCTTAGGACTAGGGTACTCCTACGAGCAGTACTTC; cdr3_aa: CASSLGLGYSYEQYF
d_call: TRBD2; j_call: TRBJ2-1; clone_size: -; v_call: TRBV10-3; cdr3_nt: TGTGCCATCAGTGAGTCGGCGGGAGGATCGTCCCACAATGAGCAGTTCTTC; cdr3_aa: CAISESAGGSSHNEQFF
d_call: -; j_call: TRBJ2-7; clone_size: -; v_call: TRBV5-1; cdr3_nt: TGCGCCAGCAGCTTGGCCTCCCTCGCGGATGACTACGAGCAGTACTTC; cdr3_aa: CASSLASLADDYEQYF
d_call: -; j_call: TRBJ2-3; clone_size: -; v_call: TRBV4-2; cdr3_nt: TGTGCCAGCAGCCGCCGACTAGGTCCTAGCACAGATACGCAGTATTTT; cdr3_aa: CASSRRLGPSTDTQYF
d_call: -; j_call: TRBJ1-2; clone_size: once; v_call: TRBV5-1; cdr3_nt: TGCGCCAGCAGCTTCACCGCTGAAACTTATGGCTACACCTTC; cdr3_aa: CASSFTAETYGYTF
d_call: -; j_call: TRBJ1-1; clone_size: -; v_call: TRBV7-9; cdr3_nt: TGTGCCAGCAGCACCACCCCCAGGCCGTCTGAAGCTTTCTTT; cdr3_aa: CASSTTPRPSEAFF
d_call: -; j_call: TRBJ1-1; clone_size: -; v_call: TRBV18; cdr3_nt: TGTGCCAGTACAGGGCCGGGCACTGAAGCTTTCTTT; cdr3_aa: CASTGPGTEAFF
d_call: TRBD2; j_call: TRBJ2-3; clone_size: -; v_call: TRBV19; cdr3_nt: TGTGCCAGTAGTATCCTAGCGGGAGGGTTCACAGATACGCAGTATTTT; cdr3_aa: CASSILAGGFTDTQYF
d_call: TRBD1; j_call: TRBJ2-7; clone_size: -; v_call: TRBV28; cdr3_nt: TGTGCCACTTACAGGGGAACCTCCTACGAGCAGTACTTC; cdr3_aa: CATYRGTSYEQYF
d_call: -; j_call: TRBJ1-5; clone_size: -; v_call: TRBV28; cdr3_nt: TGTGCCAGCAGCCCATACAGGGCCCATAGCAATCAGCCCCAGCATTTT; cdr3_aa: CASSPYRAHSNQPQHF
d_call: TRBD2; j_call: TRBJ2-5; clone_size: -; v_call: TRBV28; cdr3_nt: TGTGCCAGCAGTTTCCAGTGGCTAGCGGGAGTGTATGGAGAGACCCAGTACTTC; cdr3_aa: CASSFQWLAGVYGETQYF
d_call: -; j_call: TRBJ1-3; clone_size: -; v_call: TRBV19; cdr3_nt: TGTGCCAGTAGTATACTCTTCGGCTCTGGAAACACCATATATTTT; cdr3_aa: CASSILFGSGNTIYF
d_call: TRBD2; j_call: TRBJ2-1; clone_size: -; v_call: TRBV30; cdr3_nt: TGTGCCTGGACGACTAGCGGATCCTACAATGAGCAGTTCTTC; cdr3_aa: CAWTTSGSYNEQFF
d_call: TRBD2; j_call: TRBJ2-3; clone_size: -; v_call: TRBV5-4; cdr3_nt: TGTGCCAGCAGCTTGATAGCGGGAGGACTCACAGATACGCAGTATTTT; cdr3_aa: CASSLIAGGLTDTQYF
d_call: -; j_call: TRBJ2-1; clone_size: -; v_call: TRBV5-1; cdr3_nt: TGCGCCAGCAGCTTCTCTCCAGCCTACAATGAGCAGTTCTTC; cdr3_aa: CASSFSPAYNEQFF
d_call: TRBD1; j_call: TRBJ1-1; clone_size: -; v_call: TRBV19; cdr3_nt: TGTGCCAGTACCCTGACAGGGGGTGGTACTGAAGCTTTCTTT; cdr3_aa: CASTLTGGGTEAFF
d_call: -; j_call: TRBJ2-1; clone_size: -; v_call: TRBV11-1; cdr3_nt: TGTGCCAGCAGTACCGGGACTGGGCCAATCAATGAGCAGTTCTTC; cdr3_aa: CASSTGTGPINEQFF